This T cell receptor (beta chain) came from a study of T-cell memory formation after mild COVID-19. Across the whole study: TCR clusters were largely donor specific. General study points: Later expanders leaned CD4+, whereas day 15 to 85 contracting clones were balanced CD4/CD8. CD4+ contracting clones were found mainly in CM and EM, and CD8+ ones in EMRA. Within pre-infection memory, some responding clones were found, suggesting cross-reactive memory joined.

Note on this clonotype: The antigen remains undetermined.

TCRdb reprocessed the 5' RACE reads with MiXCR, giving one entry per CDR3 protein. The sample records under 300,000 distinct CDR3 sequences, roughly 8% being singletons. Trimming stripped 4 bases from V and 2 bases from J, with 6 bases between. This CDR3 contains 12 residues. In germline, CDR1 is SGHRS, CDR2 YFSETQ. The chain carries TRBV5-1 and TRBJ2-5; D remains ambiguous. The clonotype originates from a man aged 18 to 35 who had mild COVID-19 (a few samples of this study predate the infection). Cell type and time point are not known. The source material was PBMCs or a T cell subset sorted from them (not recorded which). The CDR3 loop is CASSKQQETQYF. DNA of the CDR3: TGCGCCAGCAGCAAGCAGCAAGAGACCCAGTACTTC.